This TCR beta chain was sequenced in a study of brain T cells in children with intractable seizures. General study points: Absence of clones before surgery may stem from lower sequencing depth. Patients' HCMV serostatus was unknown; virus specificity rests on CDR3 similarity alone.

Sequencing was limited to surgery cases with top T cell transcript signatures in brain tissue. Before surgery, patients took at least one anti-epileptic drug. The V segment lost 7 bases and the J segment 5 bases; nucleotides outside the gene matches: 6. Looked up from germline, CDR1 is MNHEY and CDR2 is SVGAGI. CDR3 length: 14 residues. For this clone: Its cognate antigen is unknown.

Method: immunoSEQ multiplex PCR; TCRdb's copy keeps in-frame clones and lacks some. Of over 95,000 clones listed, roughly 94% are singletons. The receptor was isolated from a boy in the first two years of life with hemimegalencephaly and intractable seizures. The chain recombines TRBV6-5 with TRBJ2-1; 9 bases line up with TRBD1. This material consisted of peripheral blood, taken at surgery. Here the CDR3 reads CASKGDRVHNEQFF. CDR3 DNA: TGTGCCAGCAAAGGGGACAGGGTCCACAATGAGCAGTTCTTC.